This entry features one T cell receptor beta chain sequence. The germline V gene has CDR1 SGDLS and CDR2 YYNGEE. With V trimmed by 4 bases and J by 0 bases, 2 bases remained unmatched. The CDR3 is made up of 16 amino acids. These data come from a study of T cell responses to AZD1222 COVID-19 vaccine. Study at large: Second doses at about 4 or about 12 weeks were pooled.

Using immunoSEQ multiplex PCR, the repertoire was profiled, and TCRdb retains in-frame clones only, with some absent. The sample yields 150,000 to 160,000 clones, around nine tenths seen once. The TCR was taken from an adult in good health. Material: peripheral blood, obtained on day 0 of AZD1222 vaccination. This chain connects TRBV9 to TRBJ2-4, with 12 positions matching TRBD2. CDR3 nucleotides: TGTGCCAGCAGCACTAGCGGGGGGATAGCCAAAAACATTCAGTACTTC. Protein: CASSTSGGIAKNIQYF.